This record covers a single TCR beta chain. The junction and the germline gene differ at one end; a read error may be behind it. The sample comes from a study of identical twins. The germline gives CDR1 MNHNS, CDR2 SASEGT. The length of the CDR3 is 15 residues. TCRdb ran MiXCR on the 5' RACE reads and lists one entry per CDR3 protein. Among about 1.7 million distinct CDR3 sequences listed, around 33% were seen once. Sequencing was done on a sample of cord blood. This TCR came from a newborn girl in good health. This chain connects TRBV6-1 to TRBJ2-3; no firm D call. Written as DNA, the CDR3 is TGTGCCAGCGGTGAAGCGCAGTCAGCTAGAAATGCGCAGTATTTT. Translation: CASGEAQSARNAQYF.